The T cell receptor (beta chain) described here comes from a study of beta chain features in type 1 diabetes. Sorting of CD4+ naive, central memory, regulatory and stem cell-like memory cells was performed via CD45RO/CCR7/CD25/CD127/CD95/CD27. Study-wide points: Among all four CD4+ subsets, Type 1 diabetes patients had TCRB CDR3s that were moderately but significantly shorter. VDJ junctions from patients with type 1 diabetes contained fewer insertions and more deletions. Among patients, naive, central memory and Treg TCRB repertoires appeared more similar than among healthy donors.

The CDR3 spans 13 residues. Germline assignment: CDR1 SGHRS and CDR2 YFSETQ. The junction had 4 bases not matched to a gene; V was cut back by 5 bases and J by 3 bases. Since all of the isolated RNA was reverse transcribed, expressed TCRB transcripts were what got sequenced. Regulatory, naive and central memory T cell samples averaged around 3.6 million reads. Profiling relied on immunoSEQ multiplex PCR, and the TCRdb table lists in-frame clones only, not all of them. The sample carries about 340,000 clones, roughly 9% recorded once. Turning to this clone: The antigen is unknown.

Sequenced: central memory CD4+ T cells from blood. The sequence came from a man aged 30 to 45 with type 1 diabetes. This chain connects TRBV5-1 to TRBJ1-1; 7 bases align to TRBD1. As DNA, the CDR3 is TGCGCCAGCAGTAGACAGGGCGACACTGAAGCTTTCTTT. This gives the protein CASSRQGDTEAFF.